This T cell receptor beta chain was captured by sequencing in a study of a mutant IDH1 vaccine in newly diagnosed glioma. The study's findings and limits: With respect to changes in top peripheral T cell clonotypes, pseudoprogression seemed unrelated.

Produced via immunoSEQ multiplex PCR; TCRdb's table is partial and in-frame only. The sample has 100,000 to 120,000 clones, 85% to 90% seen once; the top ten hold 0.6% to 0.75%. Concerning this clone itself: What it binds is unknown.

Time point: week 11, during vaccination. All doses held 300 ug of mutant IDH1 20-mer peptide, with topical imiquimod. V trimming: 0 bases; J trimming: 1 base; junction bases outside the gene matches: 2. Germline V gene data show CDR1 as SGDLS and CDR2 as YYNGEE. The CDR3 consists of 17 residues. The clonotype comes from a woman aged 50 to 60 with glioma. This chain joins TRBV9 and TRBJ2-2; 11 nucleotides line up with TRBD2. Sample: PBMCs, taken from a glioma patient whose treatment included an IDH1 peptide vaccine. The DNA of the CDR3 is TGTGCCAGCAGCGTAGGTCTAGCGGGAGGGAACACCGGGGAGCTGTTTTTT. Translation gives CASSVGLAGGNTGELFF.